This is a list of T cell receptor beta chains from one sample in a study of cytomegalovirus exposure and HLA in healthy donors. Assay used: immunoSEQ multiplex PCR; TCRdb lists only in-frame clones, some missing. This sample has under 150,000 clones, with roughly four fifths found just once. Input material: PBMCs. The receptors originated from a female donor in good health and CMV-seropositive. CDR3s include the opening cysteine and the closing phenylalanine or tryptophan. D genes are given only for firm matches. Size tells how often a clone was seen (once, few, many) or the class of an expanded clone, and some rows leave it out.

j_call v_call d_call clone_size cdr3_aa cdr3_nt
TRBJ2-1 TRBV5-1 TRBD2 - CASSLNSGGRFF TGCGCCAGCAGCTTGAATTCGGGAGGGCGGTTCTTC
TRBJ2-7 TRBV19 TRBD2 - CASTGLAGGSEQYF TGTGCCAGTACGGGACTAGCGGGAGGGAGCGAGCAGTACTTC
TRBJ1-2 TRBV7-9 TRBD1 - CSSSLVRGQGNLRYGYTF TGTTCCAGCAGCTTAGTTAGGGGACAGGGAAATCTGCGCTATGGCTACACCTTC
TRBJ2-3 TRBV2 - - CASMLPKLSSTDTQYF TGTGCCAGCATGCTTCCCAAACTCTCTAGCACAGATACGCAGTATTTT
TRBJ2-1 TRBV5-6 TRBD2 few CASSLALAGGSGRYNEQFF TGTGCCAGCAGCTTGGCGCTAGCGGGGGGATCCGGAAGATACAATGAGCAGTTCTTC
TRBJ2-6 TRBV5-4 - - CASSSPPGGRSSGANVLTF TGTGCCAGCAGCTCTCCCCCCGGGGGTAGGTCTTCTGGGGCCAACGTCCTGACTTTC
TRBJ2-2 TRBV2 - - CASSDYRGGTGELFF TGTGCCAGCAGTGACTACAGGGGGGGCACCGGGGAGCTGTTTTTT
TRBJ2-7 TRBV19 TRBD1 - CASFGTVSYEQYF TGTGCCAGTTTCGGGACAGTCTCCTACGAGCAGTACTTC
TRBJ2-7 TRBV19 TRBD1 - CASSMQTGAYEQYF TGTGCCAGTAGTATGCAGACAGGGGCCTACGAGCAGTACTTC
TRBJ2-7 TRBV7-6 TRBD1 - CASSSTLGQNYEQYF TGTGCCAGCAGCTCGACCCTGGGACAGAACTACGAGCAGTACTTC
TRBJ1-6 TRBV9 - few CASSVGGSFNDSPLHF TGTGCCAGCAGCGTAGGGGGCTCTTTTAATGATTCACCCCTCCACTTT
TRBJ2-2 TRBV14 TRBD1 - CASSQFRDRANTGELFF TGTGCCAGCAGCCAATTCCGGGACAGGGCGAACACCGGGGAGCTGTTTTTT
TRBJ2-7 TRBV28 - - CASSLVREQYF TGTGCCAGCAGTTTAGTCCGCGAGCAGTACTTC
TRBJ2-2 TRBV2 TRBD2 - CAGDPGLANINTGELFF TGTGCCGGAGACCCGGGACTAGCCAACATTAACACCGGGGAGCTGTTTTTT
TRBJ1-2 TRBV5-5 TRBD1 once CASSPGQGNLFYGYTF TGTGCCAGCAGTCCCGGACAGGGCAACTTGTTCTATGGCTACACCTTC
TRBJ1-1 TRBV7-6 - - CASSLMEGRGGLSTEAFF TGTGCCAGCAGCTTAATGGAGGGGCGCGGGGGGCTGAGCACTGAAGCTTTCTTT
TRBJ2-7 TRBV6-6 TRBD2 few CASTSPTSGTYEQYF TGTGCCAGCACCTCGCCGACTAGCGGAACCTACGAGCAGTACTTC
TRBJ1-5 TRBV15 TRBD1 - CATSRAEGLTGGGQPQHF TGTGCCACCAGCAGAGCCGAGGGTCTGACAGGGGGCGGTCAGCCCCAGCATTTT
TRBJ2-7 TRBV11-2 TRBD1 once CASSADRGHYEQYF TGTGCCAGCAGCGCGGACAGGGGCCACTACGAGCAGTACTTC
TRBJ2-2 TRBV29-1 - - CSVLLGGTGELFF TGCAGCGTTCTACTCGGGGGCACCGGGGAGCTGTTTTTT
TRBJ2-7 TRBV30 TRBD2 - CAWNREGGYEQYF TGTGCCTGGAATAGGGAGGGAGGCTACGAGCAGTACTTC
TRBJ1-2 TRBV30 - once CAWSGTDTRGYTF TGTGCCTGGAGTGGGACAGATACTAGAGGCTACACCTTC
TRBJ2-6 TRBV5-1 - - CASSFTGGEYGANVLTF TGCGCCAGCAGCTTTACAGGGGGGGAGTATGGGGCCAACGTCCTGACTTTC
TRBJ2-7 TRBV6-1 TRBD2 - CASSETVSGSEQYF TGTGCCAGCAGTGAAACGGTTAGCGGGAGCGAGCAGTACTTC
TRBJ2-5 TRBV19 - - CASRYTGRSQETQYF TGTGCCAGTAGATATACAGGGCGATCTCAAGAGACCCAGTACTTC
TRBJ1-1 TRBV19 - - CASSTRAAEAFF TGTGCCAGTAGTACCAGGGCCGCTGAAGCTTTCTTT
TRBJ1-1 TRBV2 - - CASRHRAAGTEAFF TGTGCCAGCAGGCACCGGGCCGCGGGGACTGAAGCTTTCTTT
TRBJ1-6 TRBV6-7 TRBD1 - CASSYSGTGGGSYNSPLHF TGTGCCAGCAGTTACTCCGGGACAGGGGGCGGCTCCTATAATTCACCCCTCCACTTT